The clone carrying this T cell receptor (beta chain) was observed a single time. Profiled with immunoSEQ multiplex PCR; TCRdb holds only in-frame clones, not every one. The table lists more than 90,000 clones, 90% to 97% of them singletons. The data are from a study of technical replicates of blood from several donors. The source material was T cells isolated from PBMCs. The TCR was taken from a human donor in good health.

CDR3 bases: TGTGCCAGCAGCTTGGGCCCGGGACAGGCTAATGAAAAACTGTTTTTT. It yields the protein CASSLGPGQANEKLFF. The V call is TRBV5-5, the J call TRBJ1-4; TRBD1 agrees at 8 bases. The CDR3 is 16 residues long. Germline trimming cut 0 bases from V and 3 bases from J; bases unmatched to any gene: 4. The germline V gene encodes CDR1 SGHKS and CDR2 YYEKEE (reference sequence).